Sequencing of this T cell receptor (beta chain) was carried out in a study of shared clonotypes between healthy human individuals. Study results and caveats: When naive CD4 clonotypes were compared across several donors, approximately 5% were shared.

Concerning this clone itself: Its antigen is currently unknown.

Everyone who donated was a Caucasian adult who lived in Nashville, Tennessee. Each CD8 memory set brought CD45RO+ cells together with CCR7-negative CD45RA+ TemRA cells. The germline V and J ends were trimmed by 0 bases and 0 bases, with 13 bases remaining between them. The CDR3 extends over 17 amino acids. The assay was immunoSEQ multiplex PCR, and TCRdb's table has in-frame clones only and misses some. The table includes fewer than 150,000 clones, around two thirds detected once. The rearrangement uses TRBV5-3 and TRBJ2-4; tentative D call: TRBD2 (6 bases). TRBV5-3 is identified as an open reading frame with a role that is uncertain. The TCR originated in a young woman in good health. Source material: memory CD8+ T cells sorted from blood. The subset here: CD45RO+ cells pooled with CCR7-negative TemRA cells. Here the CDR3 reads CARSLGGRPLAKNIQYF. As DNA, the CDR3 is TGTGCCAGAAGCTTGGGTGGGAGGCCGCTAGCCAAAAACATTCAGTACTTC.